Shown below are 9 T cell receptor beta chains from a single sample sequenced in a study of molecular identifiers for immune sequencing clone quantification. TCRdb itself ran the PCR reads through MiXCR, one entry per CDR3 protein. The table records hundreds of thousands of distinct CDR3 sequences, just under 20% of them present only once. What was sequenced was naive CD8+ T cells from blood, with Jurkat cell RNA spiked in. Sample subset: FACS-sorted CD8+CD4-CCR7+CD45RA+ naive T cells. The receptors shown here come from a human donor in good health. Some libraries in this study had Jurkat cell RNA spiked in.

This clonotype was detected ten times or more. The CDR3 is CSASRASSTDTQYF. The CDR3, as DNA: TGCAGTGCTTCGAGAGCGAGTAGCACAGATACGCAGTATTTT. J is TRBJ2-3 and V is TRBV20-1; D ambiguous. The CDR3 has 14 residues. The V gene lost 5 bases and the J gene lost 0 bases, with 12 bases spanning the gap. Germline V gene data show CDR1 as DFQATT and CDR2 as SNEGSKA (reference sequence).

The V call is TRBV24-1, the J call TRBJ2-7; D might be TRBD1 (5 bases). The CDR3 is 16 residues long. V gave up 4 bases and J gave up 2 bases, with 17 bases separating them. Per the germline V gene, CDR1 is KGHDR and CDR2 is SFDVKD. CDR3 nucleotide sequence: TGTGCCACCAGTGAACCTGAGGCAGGGTGCGCCTACGAGCAGTACTTC. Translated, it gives CATSEPEAGCAYEQYF.

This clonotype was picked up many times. The CDR3 nucleotides are TGCAGTGCTACCACCCGGGCCAGCTCCTACGAGCAGTACTTC. Protein product: CSATTRASSYEQYF. The chain combines TRBV20-1 with TRBJ2-7; D uncertain. The CDR3 contains 14 residues. Looked up from germline, CDR1 is DFQATT and CDR2 is SNEGSKA (reference sequence). The V end was cut by 4 bases, the J end by 0 bases, with 13 bases between.

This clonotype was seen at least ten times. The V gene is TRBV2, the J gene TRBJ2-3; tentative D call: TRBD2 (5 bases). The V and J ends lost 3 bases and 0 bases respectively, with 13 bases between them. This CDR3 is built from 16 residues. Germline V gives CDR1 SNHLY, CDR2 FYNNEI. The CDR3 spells CASSDQADISTDTQYF. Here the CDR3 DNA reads TGTGCCAGCAGTGACCAAGCGGATATTAGCACAGATACGCAGTATTTT.

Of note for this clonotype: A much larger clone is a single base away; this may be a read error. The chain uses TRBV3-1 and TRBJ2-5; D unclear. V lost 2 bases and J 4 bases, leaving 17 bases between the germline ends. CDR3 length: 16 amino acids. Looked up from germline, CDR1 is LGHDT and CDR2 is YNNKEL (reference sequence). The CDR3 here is CASSQSRTGHRETQYF. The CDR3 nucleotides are TGTGCCAGCAGCCAATCCCGAACCGGTCATCGAGAGACCCAGTACTTC.

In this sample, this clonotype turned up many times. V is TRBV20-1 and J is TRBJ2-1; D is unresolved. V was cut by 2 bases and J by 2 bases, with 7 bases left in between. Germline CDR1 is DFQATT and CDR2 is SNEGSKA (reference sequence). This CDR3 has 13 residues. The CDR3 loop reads CSARQATYNEQFF. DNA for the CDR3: TGCAGTGCTAGACAGGCAACCTACAATGAGCAGTTCTTC.

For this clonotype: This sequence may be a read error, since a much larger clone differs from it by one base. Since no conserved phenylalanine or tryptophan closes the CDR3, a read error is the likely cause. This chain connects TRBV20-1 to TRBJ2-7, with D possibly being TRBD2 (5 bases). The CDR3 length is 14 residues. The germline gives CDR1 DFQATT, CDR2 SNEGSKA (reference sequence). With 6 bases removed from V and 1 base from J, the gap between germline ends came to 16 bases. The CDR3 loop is CSATRLHGSYEQYS. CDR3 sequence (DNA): TGCAGTGCAACCAGACTACACGGGTCCTACGAGCAGTACTCC.

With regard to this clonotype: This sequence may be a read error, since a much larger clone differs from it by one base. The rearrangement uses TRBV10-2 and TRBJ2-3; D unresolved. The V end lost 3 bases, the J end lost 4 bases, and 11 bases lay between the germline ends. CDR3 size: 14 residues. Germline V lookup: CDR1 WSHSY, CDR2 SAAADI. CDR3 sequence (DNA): TGCGCCAGCAGTGAATTGGGGTTTGCAGATACGCAGTATTTT. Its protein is CASSELGFADTQYF.

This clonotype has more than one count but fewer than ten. Here the CDR3 reads CASSIVLVGQPQHF. Written as DNA, the CDR3 is TGTGCCAGTAGTATTGTCCTGGTGGGTCAGCCCCAGCATTTT. V and J are TRBV19 and TRBJ1-5; D gene unclear. This CDR3 has 14 residues. Trimming left V 3 bases short and J 6 bases short, with 12 bases between. The germline V gene has CDR1 LNHDA and CDR2 SQIVND (reference sequence).